Listed below are T cell receptor beta chains from one sample, sequenced in a study of cytotoxic CD8 clonotypes in ibrutinib-treated CLL. Some clones are missing from TCRdb's copy, which holds only in-frame ones; the method was immunoSEQ multiplex PCR. Of about 29,000 clones in the sample, almost 85% are singletons; the top ten hold about 7.8%. The sequenced sample was PBMCs, obtained after 24 months of ibrutinib treatment. Receptors originate from a human donor with chronic lymphocytic leukemia. The CDR3 runs from the conserved cysteine through the conserved F or W. The D gene is left open where the match is weak. The listing skips clone size in some rows; elsewhere it reads once, few, many or a size class.

clone size	V gene	J gene	D gene	CDR3 DNA	CDR3 protein
-	TRBV6-5	TRBJ2-1	-	TGTGCCAGCAGACTGGCCCTTAGGGCGCAGCAGTTCTTC	CASRLALRAQQFF
once	TRBV11-2	TRBJ1-6	-	TGTGCCAGCACCCAGGGAGGCTCACCCCTCCACTTT	CASTQGGSPLHF
-	TRBV10-3	TRBJ1-4	TRBD1	TGTGCCATCAGTGAAACAGGGGGCTCATCCCCTGGTGAAAAACTGTTTTTT	CAISETGGSSPGEKLFF
-	TRBV19	TRBJ1-5	TRBD1	TGTGCCAGTAGTGGGACAGGGGGCAGGCAGCCCCAGCATTTT	CASSGTGGRQPQHF
once	TRBV29-1	TRBJ2-3	-	TGCAGCGTTGAAGTCGTGGGGAGGGATACGCAGTATTTT	CSVEVVGRDTQYF
-	TRBV6-5	TRBJ2-5	TRBD1	TGTGCCAGCAGTTACGTCGGAAACAGGGGGCGAGAGACCCAGTACTTC	CASSYVGNRGRETQYF
-	TRBV15	TRBJ2-7	-	TGTGCCACCAGCAGAGACAGCGCCTACGAGCAGTACTTC	CATSRDSAYEQYF
few	TRBV21-1	TRBJ1-6	-	TGTGCCAGCAGCATTTCCGGACAGGGGGCAATCAATTCACCCCTCCACTTT	CASSISGQGAINSPLHF
-	TRBV4-1	TRBJ2-1	-	TGCGCCAGCAGCCAAGAATTCAATGAGCAGTTCTTC	CASSQEFNEQFF
few	TRBV5-1	TRBJ2-2	-	TGCGCCAGCAGCGGGGGCGCGGAAATCCACCGGGGAGCTGTTTTT	CASSGGAEIHRGAVF
-	TRBV7-7	TRBJ2-7	-	TGTGCTAGCAGCTTAGCCGGGGGGCCCTCCTACGAGCAGTACTTC	CASSLAGGPSYEQYF
-	TRBV28	TRBJ2-1	TRBD2	TGTGCCAGCAGTTCACTAGCGGACCAATACAATGAGCAGTTCTTC	CASSSLADQYNEQFF
few	TRBV18	TRBJ1-6	-	TGTGCCAGCTCACTCAGGGACGATAGAAATTCACCCCTCCACTTT	CASSLRDDRNSPLHF
-	TRBV2	TRBJ2-3	-	TGTGCCAGCAGTGACCCCAGGAGTCCTAGCACAGATACGCAGTATTTT	CASSDPRSPSTDTQYF
-	TRBV7-2	TRBJ2-3	TRBD2	TGTGCCAGCAGCTTAGGGACTAGCCCAGATACGCAGTATTTT	CASSLGTSPDTQYF
-	TRBV28	TRBJ1-5	-	TGTGCCAGCAGTTACGTCCCAAATCAGCCCCAGCATTTT	CASSYVPNQPQHF
once	TRBV6-4	TRBJ2-3	-	TGTGCCAGCAGTGAAAGACAGCGCAGCACAGATACGCAGTATTTT	CASSERQRSTDTQYF
-	TRBV5-1	TRBJ1-1	TRBD1	TGCGCCAGCAGGGATCAGGGGGAGACTGAAGCTTTCTTT	CASRDQGETEAFF
medium-sized	TRBV7-9	TRBJ2-7	-	TGTGCCAGCAGGGCTAGCTACGAGCAGTACTTC	CASRASYEQYF
-	TRBV5-1	TRBJ2-1	TRBD2	TGCGCCAGCAGCTTGGGCTGGGGACTAGCGGGGGGGCTTTACTACAATGAGCAGTTCTTC	CASSLGWGLAGGLYYNEQFF
-	TRBV27	TRBJ1-1	-	TGTGCCAGCAGTTTTCGCGGTGGGGGGAACACTGAAGCTTTCTTT	CASSFRGGGNTEAFF
few	TRBV14	TRBJ2-5	-	TGTGCCAGCAGCCTAAGGGCAGGGACCGGGGCGCGGGAGACCCAGTACTTC	CASSLRAGTGARETQYF
-	TRBV20-1	TRBJ2-5	-	TGCAGTGCTAGAGATTGGGAGACCCAGTACTTC	CSARDWETQYF